Detailed here is one TCR beta chain. The antigen remains unidentified. The data are from a study of response to subunit inactivated influenza vaccine. The CDR3 is 13 amino acids. The V end lost 6 bases, the J end lost 2 bases, and 10 bases lay between the germline ends. Germline CDR1 and CDR2: MDHEN and SYDVKM. TCRdb independently ran MiXCR on the RT-PCR reads; one entry per CDR3 protein. The data show approximately 700,000 distinct CDR3 sequences, around a sixth seen once. Study outcomes and limitations: Few additional T cells are recruited per seasonal influenza vaccination, authors suggested.

The starting material was PBMCs from blood, obtained 11 to 12 days after vaccination. This chain connects TRBV28 to TRBJ1-2; D call uncertain. The receptor was derived from a man aged 50 to 60 who received an inactivated influenza vaccine. The CDR3 is CASRLDRNYGYTF. The CDR3 nucleotides read TGTGCCAGCAGATTAGACCGGAACTATGGCTACACCTTC.